Each of the 5 T cell receptor beta chains below was sequenced from the same sample in a study of T cells in Graves' hyperthyroidism and ophthalmopathy. RNA transcripts provided the source from which TCR beta CDR3 regions were amplified. With the HTBI primer set, the TCR CDR3 went through a first round of RT-PCR. Each CDR3 protein is one row after TCRdb ran MiXCR on the multiplex PCR reads. Among a few hundred thousand distinct CDR3 sequences listed, roughly 25% were seen once. Source material: blood. Source of these receptors: a man between 45 and 60 years old with Graves' hyperthyroidism.

The chain combines TRBV4-1 with TRBJ2-7; TRBD1 matches 10 bases. Trimming cost V 4 bases and J 6 bases; bases outside gene matches: 6. This CDR3 is built from 14 residues. Germline lookup yields CDR1 MGHRA and CDR2 YSYEKL. CDR3 protein: CASSPVGQGSEQYF. CDR3 nucleotide sequence: TGCGCCAGCAGCCCAGTGGGACAGGGGTCCGAGCAGTACTTC.

This rearrangement joins TRBV7-2 to TRBJ2-7; 14 bases are a match to TRBD2. J was trimmed by 3 bases and V by 2 bases; bases with no gene match: 6. The CDR3 loop spans 17 amino acids. Per the germline V gene, CDR1 is SGHTA and CDR2 is FQGNSA. The CDR3: CASSLFGLAGGLYEQYF. In DNA, the CDR3 is TGTGCCAGCAGCTTATTCGGACTAGCGGGAGGCCTCTACGAGCAGTACTTC.

The chain couples TRBV7-9 to TRBJ2-1; 7 bases are a match to TRBD1. The CDR3 spans 17 residues. After removal of 5 bases from V and 3 bases from J, the junction contained 13 bases not matched to a gene. In germline, CDR1 is SEHNR, CDR2 FQNEAQ (reference sequence). DNA for the CDR3: TGTGCCAGCAGCCCTCACCCCAGGGACAGATTCTACAATGAGCAGTTCTTC. It specifies CASSPHPRDRFYNEQFF.

The chain carries TRBV5-1 and TRBJ2-7; D call uncertain. Looked up from germline, CDR1 is SGHRS and CDR2 is YFSETQ. The CDR3 is 14 amino acids. V dropped 2 bases and J dropped 2 bases, with 11 bases sitting between them. DNA of the CDR3: TGCGCCAGCAGCTTTAGGCCCAGAACCTACGAGCAGTACTTC. This sequence encodes CASSFRPRTYEQYF.

This clonotype was counted only a few times. This chain uses TRBV27 with TRBJ2-3, with D unresolved. The germline V gene encodes CDR1 MNHEY and CDR2 SMNVEV (reference sequence). Trimming stripped 4 bases from V and 2 bases from J, with 10 bases between. This CDR3 has 14 amino acids. CDR3 DNA sequence: TGTGCCAGCAGTTCTATGGCCTACACAGATACGCAGTATTTT. Its protein is CASSSMAYTDTQYF.